This TCR beta chain was obtained from a study of blood T cell repertoires in COVID-19. This CDR3 spans 15 amino acids. The V end was cut by 1 base, the J end by 7 bases, with 14 bases between. Germline CDR1 SGHTA, CDR2 FQGNSA. Some clones are missing from TCRdb's copy, which holds only in-frame ones; the method was immunoSEQ multiplex PCR. This table has around 130,000 clones, 60% to 85% appearing once. This sequence joins TRBV7-2 and TRBJ2-1, with D maybe TRBD2 (5 bases). The TCR sequence derives from a man older than 75 with acute or convalescent COVID-19. The sequencing sample was made of peripheral blood. The CDR3 nucleotides are TGTGCCAGCAGCTTAGTAGGAGGCCAACGAAATGAGCAGTTCTTC. It translates to CASSLVGGQRNEQFF.